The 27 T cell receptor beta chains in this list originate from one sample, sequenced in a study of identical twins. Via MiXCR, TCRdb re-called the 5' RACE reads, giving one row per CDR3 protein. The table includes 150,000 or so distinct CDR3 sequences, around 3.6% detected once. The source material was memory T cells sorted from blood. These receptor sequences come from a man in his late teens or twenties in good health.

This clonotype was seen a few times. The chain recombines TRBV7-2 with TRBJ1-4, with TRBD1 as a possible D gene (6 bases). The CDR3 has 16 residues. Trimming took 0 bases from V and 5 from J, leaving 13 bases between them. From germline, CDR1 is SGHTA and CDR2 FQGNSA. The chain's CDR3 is CASSLAQGPKNEKLFF. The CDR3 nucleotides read TGTGCCAGCAGCTTAGCGCAGGGGCCTAAGAATGAAAAACTGTTTTTT.

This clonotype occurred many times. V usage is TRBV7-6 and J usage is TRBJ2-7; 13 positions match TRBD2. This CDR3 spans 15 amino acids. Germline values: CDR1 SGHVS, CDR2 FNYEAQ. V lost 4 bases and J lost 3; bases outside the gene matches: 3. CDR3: CASSSRTSGGYEQYF. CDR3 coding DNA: TGTGCCAGCAGCTCCCGGACTAGCGGGGGCTACGAGCAGTACTTC.

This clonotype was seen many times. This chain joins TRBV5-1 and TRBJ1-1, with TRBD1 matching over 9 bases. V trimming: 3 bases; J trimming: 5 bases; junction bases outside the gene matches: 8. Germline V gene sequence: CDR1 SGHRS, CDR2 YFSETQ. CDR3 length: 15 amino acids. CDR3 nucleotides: TGCGCCAGCAGCTCCCCCGGGACAGGGTCAACTGAAGCTTTCTTT. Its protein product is CASSSPGTGSTEAFF.

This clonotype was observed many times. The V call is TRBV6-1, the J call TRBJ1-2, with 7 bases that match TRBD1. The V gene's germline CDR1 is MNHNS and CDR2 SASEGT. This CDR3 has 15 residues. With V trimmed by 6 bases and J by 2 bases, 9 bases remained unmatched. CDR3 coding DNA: TGTGCCAGCAGCGAGTGGGACAGCAGAAACTATGGCTACACCTTC. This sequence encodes CASSEWDSRNYGYTF.

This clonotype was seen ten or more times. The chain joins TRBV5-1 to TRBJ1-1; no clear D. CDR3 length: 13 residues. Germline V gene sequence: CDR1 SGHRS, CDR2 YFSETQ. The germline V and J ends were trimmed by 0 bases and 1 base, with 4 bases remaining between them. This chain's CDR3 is CASSLEWNTEAFF. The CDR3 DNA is TGCGCCAGCAGCTTGGAATGGAACACTGAAGCTTTCTTT.

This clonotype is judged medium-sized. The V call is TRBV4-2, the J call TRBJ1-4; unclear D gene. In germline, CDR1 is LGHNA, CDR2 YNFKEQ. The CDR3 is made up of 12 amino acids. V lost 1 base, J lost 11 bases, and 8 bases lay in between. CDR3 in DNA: TGTGCCAGCAGCCAAGTGTCCAAGAAACTGTTTTTT. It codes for CASSQVSKKLFF.

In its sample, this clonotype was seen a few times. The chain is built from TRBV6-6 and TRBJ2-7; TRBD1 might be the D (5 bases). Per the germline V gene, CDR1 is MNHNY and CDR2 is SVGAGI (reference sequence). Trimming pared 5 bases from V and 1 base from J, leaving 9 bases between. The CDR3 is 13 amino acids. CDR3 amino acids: CASSRGRSYEQYF. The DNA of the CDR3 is TGTGCCAGCAGTAGGGGTAGGTCCTACGAGCAGTACTTC.

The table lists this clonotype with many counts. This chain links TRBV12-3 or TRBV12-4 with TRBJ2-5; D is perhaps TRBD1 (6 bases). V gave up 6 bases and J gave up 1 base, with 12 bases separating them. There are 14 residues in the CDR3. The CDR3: CASRPGQIQETQYF. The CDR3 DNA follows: TGTGCCAGCAGACCGGGACAAATCCAAGAGACCCAGTACTTC.

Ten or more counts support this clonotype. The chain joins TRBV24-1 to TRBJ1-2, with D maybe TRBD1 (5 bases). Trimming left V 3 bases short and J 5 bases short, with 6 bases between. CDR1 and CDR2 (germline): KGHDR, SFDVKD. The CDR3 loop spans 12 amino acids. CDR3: CATSDPGYGYTF. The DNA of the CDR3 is TGTGCCACCAGTGATCCAGGGTATGGCTACACCTTC.

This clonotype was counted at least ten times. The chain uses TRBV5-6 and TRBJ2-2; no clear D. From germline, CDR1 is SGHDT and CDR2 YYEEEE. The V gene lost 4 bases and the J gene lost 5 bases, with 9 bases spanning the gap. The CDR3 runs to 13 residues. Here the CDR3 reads CASSLDWTGELFF. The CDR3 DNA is TGTGCCAGCAGCCTCGACTGGACCGGGGAGCTGTTTTTT.

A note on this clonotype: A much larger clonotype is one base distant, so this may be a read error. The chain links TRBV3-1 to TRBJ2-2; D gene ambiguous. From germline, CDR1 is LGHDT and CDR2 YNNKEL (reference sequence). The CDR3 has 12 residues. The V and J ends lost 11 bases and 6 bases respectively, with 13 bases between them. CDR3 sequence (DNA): TGTGCCGCCAAACCCGATCCCGGGGAGCTGTTTTTT. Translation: CAAKPDPGELFF.

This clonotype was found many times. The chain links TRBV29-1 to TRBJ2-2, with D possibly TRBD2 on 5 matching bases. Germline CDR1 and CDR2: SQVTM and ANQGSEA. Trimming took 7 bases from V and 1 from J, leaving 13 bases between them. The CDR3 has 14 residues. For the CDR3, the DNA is TGCAGCGCTTTGAGGGAAGGGAACACCGGGGAGCTGTTTTTT. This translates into CSALREGNTGELFF.

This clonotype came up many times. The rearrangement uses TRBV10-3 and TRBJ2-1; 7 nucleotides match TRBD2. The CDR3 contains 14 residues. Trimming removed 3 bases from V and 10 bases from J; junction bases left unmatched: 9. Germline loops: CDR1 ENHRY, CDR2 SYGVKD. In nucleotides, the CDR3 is TGTGCCATCAGTGATGGTGCGGGAGTAAGGGAGCAGTTCTTC. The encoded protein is CAISDGAGVREQFF.

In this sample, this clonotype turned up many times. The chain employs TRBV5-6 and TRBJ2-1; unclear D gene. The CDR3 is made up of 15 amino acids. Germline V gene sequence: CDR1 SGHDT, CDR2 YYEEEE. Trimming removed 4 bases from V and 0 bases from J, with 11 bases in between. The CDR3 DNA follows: TGTGCCAGCAGCCTCGGACGGACCTCCTACAATGAGCAGTTCTTC. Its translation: CASSLGRTSYNEQFF. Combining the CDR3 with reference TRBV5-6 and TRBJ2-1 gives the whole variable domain DAGVTQSPTHLIKTRGQQVTLRCSPKSGHDTVSWYQQALGQGPQFIFQYYEEEERQRGNFPDRFSGHQFPNYSSELNVNALLLGDSALYLCASSLGRTSYNEQFFGPGTRLTVL.

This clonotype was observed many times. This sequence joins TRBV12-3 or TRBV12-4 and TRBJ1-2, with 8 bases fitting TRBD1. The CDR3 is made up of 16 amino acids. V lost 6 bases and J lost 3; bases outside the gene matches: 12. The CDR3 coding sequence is TGTGCCAGCAGCCCGAACTTAGGACAGGGTGACTATGGCTACACCTTC. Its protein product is CASSPNLGQGDYGYTF.

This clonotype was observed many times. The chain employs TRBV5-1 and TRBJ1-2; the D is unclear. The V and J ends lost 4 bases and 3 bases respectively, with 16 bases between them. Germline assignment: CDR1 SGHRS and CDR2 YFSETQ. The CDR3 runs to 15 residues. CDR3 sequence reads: CASSLSYGNDYGYTF. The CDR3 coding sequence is TGCGCCAGCAGCCTGTCATATGGTAATGACTATGGCTACACCTTC.

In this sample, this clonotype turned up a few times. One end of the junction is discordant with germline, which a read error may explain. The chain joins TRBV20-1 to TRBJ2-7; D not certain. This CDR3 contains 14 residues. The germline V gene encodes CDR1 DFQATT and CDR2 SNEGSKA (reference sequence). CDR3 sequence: CTAREEVAPYEQYF. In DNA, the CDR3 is TGCACTGCTAGAGAGGAAGTAGCCCCCTACGAGCAGTACTTC.

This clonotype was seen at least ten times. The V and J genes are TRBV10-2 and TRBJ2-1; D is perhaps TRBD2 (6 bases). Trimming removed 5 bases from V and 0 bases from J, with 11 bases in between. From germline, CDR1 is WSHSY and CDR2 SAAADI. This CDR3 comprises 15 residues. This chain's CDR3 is CASSFRGSSYNEQFF. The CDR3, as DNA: TGCGCCAGCAGTTTTCGGGGGAGCTCCTACAATGAGCAGTTCTTC.

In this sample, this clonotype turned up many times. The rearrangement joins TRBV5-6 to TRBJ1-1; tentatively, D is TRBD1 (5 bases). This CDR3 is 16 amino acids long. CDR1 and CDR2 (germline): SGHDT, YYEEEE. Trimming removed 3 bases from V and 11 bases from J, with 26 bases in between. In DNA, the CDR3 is TGTGCCAGCAGCTCCCTGCTCCGGGACCTCCTCGAGGGTGCTTTCTTT. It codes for CASSSLLRDLLEGAFF.

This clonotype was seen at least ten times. Written as DNA, the CDR3 is TGTGCCAGCAGCCAAGAGTCTCGGTCGAACACTGAAGCTTTCTTT. Translation gives CASSQESRSNTEAFF. This chain connects TRBV4-2 to TRBJ1-1, with D uncertain. Germline V gene sequence: CDR1 LGHNA, CDR2 YNFKEQ. The CDR3 covers 15 residues. Trimming pared 0 bases from V and 1 base from J, leaving 9 bases between.

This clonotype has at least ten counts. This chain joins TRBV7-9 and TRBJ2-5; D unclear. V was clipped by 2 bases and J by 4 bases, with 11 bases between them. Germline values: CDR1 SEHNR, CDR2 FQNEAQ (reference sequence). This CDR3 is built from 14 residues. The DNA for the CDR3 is TGTGCCAGCAGCTTATCTGGAGTAGCAGAGACCCAGTACTTC. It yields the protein CASSLSGVAETQYF.

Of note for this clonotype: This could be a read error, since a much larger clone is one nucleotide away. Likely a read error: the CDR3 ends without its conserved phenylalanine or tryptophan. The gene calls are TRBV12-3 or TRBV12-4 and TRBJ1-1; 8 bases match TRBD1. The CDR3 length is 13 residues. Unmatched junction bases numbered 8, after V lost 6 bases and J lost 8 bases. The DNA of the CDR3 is TGTGCCAGCAGGATGACAGGGGCTTCCGAAGCTTTCTGT. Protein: CASRMTGASEAFC.

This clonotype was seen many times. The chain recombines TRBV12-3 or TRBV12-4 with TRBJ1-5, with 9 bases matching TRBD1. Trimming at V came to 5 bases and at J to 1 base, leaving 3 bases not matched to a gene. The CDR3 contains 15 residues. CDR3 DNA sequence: TGTGCCAGCAGTCTACAGGGGGCCAGCAATCAGCCCCAGCATTTT. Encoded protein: CASSLQGASNQPQHF.

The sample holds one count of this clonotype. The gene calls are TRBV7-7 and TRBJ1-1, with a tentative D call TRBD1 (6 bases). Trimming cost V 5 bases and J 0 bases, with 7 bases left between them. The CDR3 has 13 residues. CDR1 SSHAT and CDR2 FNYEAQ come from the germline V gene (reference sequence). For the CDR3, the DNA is TGTGCCAGCAGCGACAGGATGAACACTGAAGCTTTCTTT. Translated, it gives CASSDRMNTEAFF.

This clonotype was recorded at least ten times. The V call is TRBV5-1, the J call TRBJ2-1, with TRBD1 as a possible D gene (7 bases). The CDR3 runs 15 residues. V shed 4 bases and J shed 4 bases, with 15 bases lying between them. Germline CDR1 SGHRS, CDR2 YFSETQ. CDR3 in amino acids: CASSQTGEAYNEQFF. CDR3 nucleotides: TGCGCCAGCAGCCAAACAGGGGAGGCATACAATGAGCAGTTCTTC.

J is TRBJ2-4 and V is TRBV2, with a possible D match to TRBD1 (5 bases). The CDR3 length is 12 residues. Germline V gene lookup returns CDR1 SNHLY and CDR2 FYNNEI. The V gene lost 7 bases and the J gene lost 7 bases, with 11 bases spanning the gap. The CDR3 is CASKLDKNIQYF. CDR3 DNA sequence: TGTGCCAGCAAGCTGGACAAGAACATTCAGTACTTC.

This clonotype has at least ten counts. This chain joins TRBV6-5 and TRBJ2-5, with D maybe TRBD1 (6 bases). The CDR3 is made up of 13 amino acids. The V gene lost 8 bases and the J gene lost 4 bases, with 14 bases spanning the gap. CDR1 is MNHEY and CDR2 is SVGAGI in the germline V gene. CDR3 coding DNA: TGTGCCAGCCTTGACTCGACAGGAGAGACCCAGTACTTC. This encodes CASLDSTGETQYF.